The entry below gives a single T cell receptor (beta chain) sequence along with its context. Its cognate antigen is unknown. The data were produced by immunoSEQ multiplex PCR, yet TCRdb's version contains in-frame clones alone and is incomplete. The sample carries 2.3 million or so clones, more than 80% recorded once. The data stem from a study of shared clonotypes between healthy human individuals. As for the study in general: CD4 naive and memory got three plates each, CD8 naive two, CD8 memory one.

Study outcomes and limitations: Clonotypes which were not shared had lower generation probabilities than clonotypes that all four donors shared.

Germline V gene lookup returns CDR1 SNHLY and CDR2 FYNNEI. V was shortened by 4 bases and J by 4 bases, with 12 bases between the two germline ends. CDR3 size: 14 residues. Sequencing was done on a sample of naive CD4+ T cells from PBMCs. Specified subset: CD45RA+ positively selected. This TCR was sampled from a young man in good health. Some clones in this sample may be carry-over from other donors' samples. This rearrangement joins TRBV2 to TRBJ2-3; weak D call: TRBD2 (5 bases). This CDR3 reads CASSAFASPDTQYF. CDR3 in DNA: TGTGCCAGCAGTGCCTTTGCTAGCCCAGATACGCAGTATTTT.